The 3 T cell receptor beta chains below all came from one sample that was sequenced in a study of shared clonotypes between healthy human individuals. Sequenced by immunoSEQ multiplex PCR; TCRdb stores in-frame clones only, minus some. There are some 2,500,000 clones in the sample; approximately 90% occur only once, and about 0.41% lies in the top ten. Sequencing was done on a sample of naive CD4+ T cells from PBMCs. The subset here: CD45RA+ positively selected. The receptors shown here come from a man between 18 and 29 years old in good health. Some clones in this sample may be carry-over from other donors' samples.

The chain has TRBV5-3 and TRBJ2-1; 10 bases are a match to TRBD1. TRBV5-3 is recorded as an ORF, its role being uncertain. The J segment lost 6 bases and the V segment lost 8 bases, leaving 17 bases of the junction unmatched. The CDR3 extends over 17 amino acids. Here the CDR3 reads CASPGTGEVDSINEQFF. CDR3 nucleotides: TGTGCCAGTCCCGGGACAGGGGAGGTAGATAGCATCAATGAGCAGTTCTTC.

The J gene is TRBJ2-7, the V gene TRBV6-1; perhaps D is TRBD1 or TRBD2 (5 bases each). CDR1 is MNHNS, CDR2 SASEGT, per germline. The CDR3 loop spans 15 amino acids. V gave up 1 base and J gave up 6 bases, with 16 bases separating them. CDR3 amino acids: CASSEDGGSLAEQYF. CDR3 in DNA: TGTGCCAGCAGTGAAGATGGGGGTTCTTTGGCCGAGCAGTACTTC.

This rearrangement joins TRBV2 to TRBJ1-2, with D possibly matching TRBD1 (5 bases). The CDR3 covers 12 residues. V was cut by 2 bases and J by 8 bases, with 9 bases left in between. The germline V gene encodes CDR1 SNHLY and CDR2 FYNNEI. CDR3 sequence reads: CASSEWDRGYTF. CDR3 nucleotides: TGTGCCAGCAGTGAATGGGACCGCGGCTACACCTTC.